The source of this TCR beta chain is a study of cytomegalovirus exposure and HLA in healthy donors. Study-level results: Accurate prediction of HLA-A and HLA-B alleles (for most subjects) was reportedly achieved from TCR beta sequences.

This clone was counted between two and nine times. The target antigen is unknown. The PCR had 60 Vbeta and 13 Jbeta primers. Clones were read by immunoSEQ multiplex PCR, and TCRdb kept only the in-frame ones, dropping some. The table lists approximately 88,000 clones, around 84% of them singletons. Trimming shortened V by 4 bases and J by 5 bases, and 11 bases separated the two germline ends. The CDR3 totals 12 residues. CDR1 and CDR2 from the germline V gene are SQVTM and ANQGSEA. Each of the donors was a healthy bone marrow donor. When sampled, the donors appeared nominally healthy, though they likely had unrecorded immune exposures.

The rearrangement uses TRBV29-1 and TRBJ1-2; possibly TRBD1 for D (6 bases). This sequence originates from a young man in good health and CMV-seronegative. The sequenced sample consisted of PBMCs. This CDR3 is CSVAGQSYGYTF. CDR3 coding DNA: TGCAGCGTTGCCGGACAGAGTTATGGCTACACCTTC.